One and the same sample provided the 2 T cell receptor beta chains below, sequenced in a study of immune characterization of retroperitoneal liposarcoma. TCRdb processed the PCR reads anew with MiXCR; each CDR3 protein has one entry. The table records 6,000 to 7,000 distinct CDR3 sequences, roughly 30% of them present only once. The sample comprised blood. The receptors derive from a male donor with retroperitoneal liposarcoma.

The rearrangement uses TRBV7-2 and TRBJ1-2; D uncertain. The CDR3 extends over 11 amino acids. CDR1 is SGHTA, CDR2 FQGNSA, per germline. Trimming took 1 base from V and 7 from J, leaving 4 bases between them. The CDR3 reads CASSLVGGYTF. DNA of the CDR3: TGTGCCAGCAGCTTAGTGGGTGGCTACACCTTC.

A note on this clonotype: It may be a read error: a sequence one base away is much more abundant. This chain uses TRBV7-2 with TRBJ2-1, with D hard to call. The CDR3 is 13 amino acids. From germline, CDR1 is SGHTA and CDR2 FQGNSA. V was trimmed by 1 base and J by 10 bases, leaving 11 bases between them. The CDR3 region is CASSLDGSLEQFF. The CDR3 nucleotides read TGTGCCAGCAGCTTAGATGGATCCTTGGAGCAGTTCTTC.